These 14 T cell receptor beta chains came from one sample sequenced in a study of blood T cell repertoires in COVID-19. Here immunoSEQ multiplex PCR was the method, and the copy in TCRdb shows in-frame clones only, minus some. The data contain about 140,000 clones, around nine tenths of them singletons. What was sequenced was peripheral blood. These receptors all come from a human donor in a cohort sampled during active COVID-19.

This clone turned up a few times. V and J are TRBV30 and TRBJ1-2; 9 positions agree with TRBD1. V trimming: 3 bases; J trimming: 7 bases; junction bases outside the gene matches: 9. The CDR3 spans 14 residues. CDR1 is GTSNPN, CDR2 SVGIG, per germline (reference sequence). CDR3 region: CAWSEQGAGSGYTF. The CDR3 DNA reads TGTGCCTGGAGCGAACAGGGGGCGGGGAGTGGCTACACCTTC. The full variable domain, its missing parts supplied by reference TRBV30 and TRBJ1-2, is SQTIHQWPATLVQPVGSPLSLECTVEGTSNPNLYWYRQAAGRGLQLLFYSVGIGQISSEVPQNLSASRPQDRQFILSSKKLLLSDSGFYLCAWSEQGAGSGYTFGSGTRLTVV.

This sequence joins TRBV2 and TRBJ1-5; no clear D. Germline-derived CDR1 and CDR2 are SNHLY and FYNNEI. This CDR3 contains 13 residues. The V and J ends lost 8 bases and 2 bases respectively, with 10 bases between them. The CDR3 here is CASSQIGNQPQHF. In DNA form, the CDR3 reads TGTGCCAGCTCACAAATCGGCAATCAGCCCCAGCATTTT.

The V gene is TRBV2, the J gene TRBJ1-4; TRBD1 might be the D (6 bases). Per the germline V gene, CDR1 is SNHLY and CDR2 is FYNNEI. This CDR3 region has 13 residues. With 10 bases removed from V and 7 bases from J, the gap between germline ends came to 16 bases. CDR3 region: CAIVLTGGEKLFF. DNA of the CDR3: TGTGCCATTGTCCTGACAGGAGGTGAAAAACTGTTTTTT.

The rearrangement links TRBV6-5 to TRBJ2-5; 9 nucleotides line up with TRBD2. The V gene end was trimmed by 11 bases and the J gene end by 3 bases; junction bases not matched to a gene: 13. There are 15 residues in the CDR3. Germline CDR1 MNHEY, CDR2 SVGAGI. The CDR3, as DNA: TGTGCCTCCCCGCGGGGGGGCCGGGGGAAAGAGACCCAGTACTTC. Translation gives CASPRGGRGKETQYF.

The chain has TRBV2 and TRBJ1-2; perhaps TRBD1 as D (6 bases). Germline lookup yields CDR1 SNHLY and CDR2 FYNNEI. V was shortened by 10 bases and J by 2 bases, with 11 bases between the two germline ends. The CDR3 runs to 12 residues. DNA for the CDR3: TGTGCCACCTCACAGGGAAACTATGGCTACACCTTC. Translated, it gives CATSQGNYGYTF. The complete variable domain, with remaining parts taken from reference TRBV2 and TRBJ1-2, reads EPEVTQTPSHQVTQMGQEVILRCVPISNHLYFYWYRQILGQKVEFLVSFYNNEISEKSEIFDDQFSVERPDGSNFTLKIRSTKLEDSAMYFCATSQGNYGYTFGSGTRLTVV.

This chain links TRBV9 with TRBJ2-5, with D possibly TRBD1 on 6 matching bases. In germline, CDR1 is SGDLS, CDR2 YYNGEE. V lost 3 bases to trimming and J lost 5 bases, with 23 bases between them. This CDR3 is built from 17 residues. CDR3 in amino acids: CASSAWGLGSGWETQYF. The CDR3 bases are TGTGCCAGCAGCGCCTGGGGGCTCGGAAGTGGGTGGGAGACCCAGTACTTC.

This CDR3 reads CAIRRQGSNTEAFF. The CDR3 DNA reads as TGTGCCATCAGGAGACAGGGATCGAACACTGAAGCTTTCTTT. J is TRBJ1-1 and V is TRBV10-3; 7 bases are shared with TRBD1. The CDR3 runs to 14 residues. The germline gives CDR1 ENHRY, CDR2 SYGVKD. After removal of 6 bases from V and 1 base from J, the junction contained 5 bases not matched to a gene.

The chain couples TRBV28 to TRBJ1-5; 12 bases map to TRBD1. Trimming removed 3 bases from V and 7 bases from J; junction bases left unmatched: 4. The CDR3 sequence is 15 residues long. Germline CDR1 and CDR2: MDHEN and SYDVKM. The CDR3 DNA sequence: TGTGCCAGCAGTTTTGAGGGACAGGGGGCGCAGCCCCAGCATTTT. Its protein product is CASSFEGQGAQPQHF.

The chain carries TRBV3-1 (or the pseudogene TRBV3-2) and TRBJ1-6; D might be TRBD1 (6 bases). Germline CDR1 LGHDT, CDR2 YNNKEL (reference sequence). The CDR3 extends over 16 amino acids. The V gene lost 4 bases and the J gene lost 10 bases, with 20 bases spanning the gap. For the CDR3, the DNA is TGTGCCAGCAGCCCAAATGAGGGGGGGGCGGGCTCACCCCTCCACTTT. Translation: CASSPNEGGAGSPLHF.

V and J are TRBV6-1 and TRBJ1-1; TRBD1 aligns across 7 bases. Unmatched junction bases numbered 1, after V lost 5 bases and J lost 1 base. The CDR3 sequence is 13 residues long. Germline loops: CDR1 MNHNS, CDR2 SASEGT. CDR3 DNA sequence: TGTGCCAGCAGTTGGGACAGGAACACTGAAGCTTTCTTT. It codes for CASSWDRNTEAFF.

The DNA of the CDR3 is TGTGCCAGCAGCTATACAGAAACCGGGGAGCTGTTTTTT. It yields the protein CASSYTETGELFF. The rearrangement links TRBV6-5 to TRBJ2-2, with D unresolved. The CDR3 loop spans 13 amino acids. The V and J ends lost 6 bases and 5 bases respectively, with 10 bases between them. Per the germline V gene, CDR1 is MNHEY and CDR2 is SVGAGI.

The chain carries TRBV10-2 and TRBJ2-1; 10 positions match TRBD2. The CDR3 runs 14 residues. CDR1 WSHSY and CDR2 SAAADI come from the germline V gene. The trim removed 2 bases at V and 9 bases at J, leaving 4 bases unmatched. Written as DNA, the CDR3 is TGCGCCAGCAGTGAGAGCGGGAGGGCCACTGAGCAGTTCTTC. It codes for CASSESGRATEQFF.

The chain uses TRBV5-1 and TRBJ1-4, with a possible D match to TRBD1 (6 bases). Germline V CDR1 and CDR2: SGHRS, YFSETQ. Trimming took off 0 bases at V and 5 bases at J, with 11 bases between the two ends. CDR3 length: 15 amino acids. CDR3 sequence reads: CASSLVAGANEKLFF. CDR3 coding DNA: TGCGCCAGCAGCTTGGTGGCAGGGGCCAATGAAAAACTGTTTTTT.

CDR3 amino acids: CASSTRTSANEQFF. As DNA, the CDR3 is TGTGCCAGCAGTACTCGGACTAGCGCCAATGAGCAGTTCTTC. The gene calls are TRBV27 and TRBJ2-1; 9 positions agree with TRBD2. Trimming took 5 bases from V and 6 from J; bases not matched to a gene: 5. The CDR3 contains 14 residues. Germline V lookup: CDR1 MNHEY, CDR2 SMNVEV (reference sequence).